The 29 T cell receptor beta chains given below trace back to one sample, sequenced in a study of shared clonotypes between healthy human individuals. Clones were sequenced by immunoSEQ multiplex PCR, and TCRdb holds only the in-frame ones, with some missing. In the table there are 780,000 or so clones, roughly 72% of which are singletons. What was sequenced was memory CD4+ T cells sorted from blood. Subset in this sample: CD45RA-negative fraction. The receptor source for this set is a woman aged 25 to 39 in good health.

Here the CDR3 reads CASSQQLTSYEQYF. CDR3 sequence (DNA): TGTGCCAGCAGCCAACAACTGACATCCTACGAGCAGTACTTC. The chain uses TRBV4-2 and TRBJ2-7; no reliable D call. V gave up 2 bases and J gave up 1 base, with 9 bases separating them. Germline CDR1 is LGHNA and CDR2 is YNFKEQ. This CDR3 spans 14 amino acids.

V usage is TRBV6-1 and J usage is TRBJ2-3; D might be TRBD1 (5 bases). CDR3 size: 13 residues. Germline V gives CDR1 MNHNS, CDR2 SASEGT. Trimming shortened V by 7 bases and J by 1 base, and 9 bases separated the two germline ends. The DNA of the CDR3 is TGTGCCAGCACGGGCAGGGGCACAGATACGCAGTATTTT. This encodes CASTGRGTDTQYF.

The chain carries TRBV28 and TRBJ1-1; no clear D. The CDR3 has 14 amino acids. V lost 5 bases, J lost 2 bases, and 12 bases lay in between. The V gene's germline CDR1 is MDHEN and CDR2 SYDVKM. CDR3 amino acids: CASSALGVNTEAFF. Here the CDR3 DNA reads TGTGCCAGCAGTGCCCTCGGGGTAAACACTGAAGCTTTCTTT.

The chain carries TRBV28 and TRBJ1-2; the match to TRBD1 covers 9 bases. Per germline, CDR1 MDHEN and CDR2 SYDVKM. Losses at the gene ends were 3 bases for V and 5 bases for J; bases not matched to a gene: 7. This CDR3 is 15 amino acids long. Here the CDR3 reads CASSFLTGQGYGYTF. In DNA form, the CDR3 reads TGTGCCAGCAGTTTCCTCACCGGACAGGGGTATGGCTACACCTTC.

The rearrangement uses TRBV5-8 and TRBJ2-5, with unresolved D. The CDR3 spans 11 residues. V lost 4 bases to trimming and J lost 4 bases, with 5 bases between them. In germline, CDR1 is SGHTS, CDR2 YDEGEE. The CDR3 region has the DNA TGTGCCAGCAGCAACGTAGAGACCCAGTACTTC. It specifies CASSNVETQYF.

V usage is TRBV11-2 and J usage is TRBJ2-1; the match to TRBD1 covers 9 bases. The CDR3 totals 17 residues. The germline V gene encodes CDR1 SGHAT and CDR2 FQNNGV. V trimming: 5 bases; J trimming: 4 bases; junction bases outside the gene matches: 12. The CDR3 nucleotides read TGTGCCAGCAGCCGACAGCTCCGGGACAGGGCTTACAATGAGCAGTTCTTC. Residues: CASSRQLRDRAYNEQFF.

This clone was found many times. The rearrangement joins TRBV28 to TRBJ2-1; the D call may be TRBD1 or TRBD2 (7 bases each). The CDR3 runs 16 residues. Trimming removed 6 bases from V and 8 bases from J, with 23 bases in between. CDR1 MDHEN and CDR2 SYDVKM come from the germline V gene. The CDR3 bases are TGTGCCAGCAGCCGGGGGGAGACAGGGTGGGTGGATGAGCAGTTCTTC. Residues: CASSRGETGWVDEQFF.

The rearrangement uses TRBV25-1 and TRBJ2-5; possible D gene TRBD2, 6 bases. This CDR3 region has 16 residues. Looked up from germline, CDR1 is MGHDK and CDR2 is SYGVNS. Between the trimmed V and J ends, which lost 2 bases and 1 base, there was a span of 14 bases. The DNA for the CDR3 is TGTGCCAGCAGTGAAGCTAGAGCGGGCCTCCAAGAGACCCAGTACTTC. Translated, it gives CASSEARAGLQETQYF.

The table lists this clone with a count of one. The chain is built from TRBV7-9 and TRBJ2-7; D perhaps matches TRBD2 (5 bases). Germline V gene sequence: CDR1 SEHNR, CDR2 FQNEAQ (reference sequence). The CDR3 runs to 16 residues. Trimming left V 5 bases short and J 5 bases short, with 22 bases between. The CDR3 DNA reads TGTGCCAGCAGCCCCCGCATGGCGGGTACGTTCGACGAGCAGTACTTC. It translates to CASSPRMAGTFDEQYF.

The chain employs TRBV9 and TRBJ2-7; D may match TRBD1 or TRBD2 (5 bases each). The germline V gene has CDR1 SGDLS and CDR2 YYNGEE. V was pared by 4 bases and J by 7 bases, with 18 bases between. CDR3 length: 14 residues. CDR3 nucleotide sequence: TGTGCCAGCAGCCCCGGGGCTCAAGCTGGGGAGCAGTACTTC. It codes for CASSPGAQAGEQYF.

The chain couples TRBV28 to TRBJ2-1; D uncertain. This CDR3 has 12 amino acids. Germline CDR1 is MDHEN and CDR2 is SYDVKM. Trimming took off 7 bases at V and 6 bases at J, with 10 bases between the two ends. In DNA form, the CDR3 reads TGTGCCAGCACCATGTATCCCAATGAGCAGTTCTTC. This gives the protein CASTMYPNEQFF.

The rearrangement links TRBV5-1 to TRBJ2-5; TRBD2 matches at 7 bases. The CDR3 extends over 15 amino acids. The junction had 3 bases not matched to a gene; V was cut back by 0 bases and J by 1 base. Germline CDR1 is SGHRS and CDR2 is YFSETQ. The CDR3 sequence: CASSLGGRIQETQYF. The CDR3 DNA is TGCGCCAGCAGCTTGGGCGGGAGAATCCAAGAGACCCAGTACTTC.

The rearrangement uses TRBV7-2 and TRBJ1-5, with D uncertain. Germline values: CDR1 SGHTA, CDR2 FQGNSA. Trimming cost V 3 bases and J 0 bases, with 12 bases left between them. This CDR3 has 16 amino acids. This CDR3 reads CASSLRSDNSNQPQHF. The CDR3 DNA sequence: TGTGCCAGCAGCTTGCGCTCTGACAATAGCAATCAGCCCCAGCATTTT.

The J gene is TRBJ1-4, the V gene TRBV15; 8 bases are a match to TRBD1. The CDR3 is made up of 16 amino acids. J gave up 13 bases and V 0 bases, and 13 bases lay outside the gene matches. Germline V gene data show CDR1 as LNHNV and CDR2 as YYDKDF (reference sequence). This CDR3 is CATSRDARGRINRLFF. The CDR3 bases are TGTGCCACCAGCAGAGACGCCAGGGGGCGGATCAATAGACTGTTTTTT. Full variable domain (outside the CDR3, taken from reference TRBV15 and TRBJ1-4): DAMVIQNPRYQVTQFGKPVTLSCSQTLNHNVMYWYQQKSSQAPKLLFHYYDKDFNNEADTPDNFQSRRPNTSFCFLDIRSPGLGDTAMYLCATSRDARGRINRLFFGSGTQLSVL.

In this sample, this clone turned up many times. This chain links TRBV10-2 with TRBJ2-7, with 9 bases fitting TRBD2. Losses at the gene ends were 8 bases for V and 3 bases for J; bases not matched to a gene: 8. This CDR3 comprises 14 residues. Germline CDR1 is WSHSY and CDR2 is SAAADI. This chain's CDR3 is CASGKTSGRYEQYF. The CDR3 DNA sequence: TGCGCCAGCGGGAAGACTAGCGGACGCTACGAGCAGTACTTC.

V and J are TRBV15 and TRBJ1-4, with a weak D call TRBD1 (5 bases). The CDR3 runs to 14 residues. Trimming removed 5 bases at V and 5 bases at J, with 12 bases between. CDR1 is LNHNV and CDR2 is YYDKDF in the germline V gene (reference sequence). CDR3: CATSPGDANEKLFF. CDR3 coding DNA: TGTGCCACCAGCCCGGGGGACGCAAATGAAAAACTGTTTTTT.

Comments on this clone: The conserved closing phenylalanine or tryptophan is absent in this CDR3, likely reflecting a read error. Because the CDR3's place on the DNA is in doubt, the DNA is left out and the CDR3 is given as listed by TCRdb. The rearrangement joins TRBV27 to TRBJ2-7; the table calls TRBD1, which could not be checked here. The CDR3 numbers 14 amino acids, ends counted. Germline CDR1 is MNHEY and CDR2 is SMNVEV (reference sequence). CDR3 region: CASSTGGTEHLLSI.

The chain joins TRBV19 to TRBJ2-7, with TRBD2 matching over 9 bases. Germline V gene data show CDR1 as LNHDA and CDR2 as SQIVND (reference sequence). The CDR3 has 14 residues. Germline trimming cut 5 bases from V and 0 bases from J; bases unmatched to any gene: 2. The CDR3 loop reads CASSLAGSSYEQYF. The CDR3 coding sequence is TGTGCCAGTAGTCTAGCGGGAAGCTCCTACGAGCAGTACTTC.

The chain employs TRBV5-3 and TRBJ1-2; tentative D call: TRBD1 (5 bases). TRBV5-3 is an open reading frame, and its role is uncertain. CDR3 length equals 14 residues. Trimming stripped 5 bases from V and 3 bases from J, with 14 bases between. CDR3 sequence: CARRGRGEDYGYTF. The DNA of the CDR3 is TGTGCCAGAAGGGGTAGGGGTGAGGACTATGGCTACACCTTC.

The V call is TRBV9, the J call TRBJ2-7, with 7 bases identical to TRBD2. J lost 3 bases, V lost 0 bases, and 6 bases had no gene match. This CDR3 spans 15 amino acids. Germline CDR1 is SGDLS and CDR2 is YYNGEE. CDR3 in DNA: TGTGCCAGCAGCGTAGACCAGCGGGGATTCTACGAGCAGTACTTC. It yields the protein CASSVDQRGFYEQYF. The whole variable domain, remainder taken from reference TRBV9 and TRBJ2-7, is DSGVTQTPKHLITATGQRVTLRCSPRSGDLSVYWYQQSLDQGLQFLIQYYNGEERAKGNILERFSAQQFPDLHSELNLSSLELGDSALYFCASSVDQRGFYEQYFGPGTRLTVT.

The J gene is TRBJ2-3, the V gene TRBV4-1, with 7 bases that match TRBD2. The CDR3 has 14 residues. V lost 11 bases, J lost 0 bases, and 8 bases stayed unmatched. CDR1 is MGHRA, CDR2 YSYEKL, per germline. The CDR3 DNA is TGCGCCGGCGTAGCGGGTTGTAGCACAGATACGCAGTATTTT. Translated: CAGVAGCSTDTQYF.

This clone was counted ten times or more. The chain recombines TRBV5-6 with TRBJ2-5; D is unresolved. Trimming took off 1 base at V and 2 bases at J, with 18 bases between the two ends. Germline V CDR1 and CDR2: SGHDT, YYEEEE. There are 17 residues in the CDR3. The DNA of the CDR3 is TGTGCCAGCAGCTTGAGGGTTGTAGCCGCCGGACAAGAGACCCAGTACTTC. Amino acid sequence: CASSLRVVAAGQETQYF. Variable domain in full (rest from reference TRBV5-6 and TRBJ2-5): DAGVTQSPTHLIKTRGQQVTLRCSPKSGHDTVSWYQQALGQGPQFIFQYYEEEERQRGNFPDRFSGHQFPNYSSELNVNALLLGDSALYLCASSLRVVAAGQETQYFGPGTRLLVL.

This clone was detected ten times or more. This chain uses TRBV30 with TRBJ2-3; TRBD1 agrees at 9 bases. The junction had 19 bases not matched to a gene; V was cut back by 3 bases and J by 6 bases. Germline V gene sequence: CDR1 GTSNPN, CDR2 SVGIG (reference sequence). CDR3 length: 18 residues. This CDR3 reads CAWSPGQGRNSGGDTQYF. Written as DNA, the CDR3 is TGTGCCTGGAGCCCGGGACAGGGAAGGAATAGCGGAGGGGATACGCAGTATTTT.

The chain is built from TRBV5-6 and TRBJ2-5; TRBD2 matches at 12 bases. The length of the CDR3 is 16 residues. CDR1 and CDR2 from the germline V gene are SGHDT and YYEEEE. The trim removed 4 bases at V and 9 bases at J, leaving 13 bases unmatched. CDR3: CASSQQLGLAGGAQYF. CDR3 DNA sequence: TGTGCCAGCAGCCAACAACTGGGCCTAGCGGGGGGGGCCCAGTACTTC.

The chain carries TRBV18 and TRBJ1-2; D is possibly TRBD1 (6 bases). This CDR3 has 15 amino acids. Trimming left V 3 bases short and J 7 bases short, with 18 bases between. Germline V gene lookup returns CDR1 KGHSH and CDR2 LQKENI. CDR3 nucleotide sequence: TGTGCCAGCTCACCGAGTCAGGACAGATTTTTTGGCTACACCTTC. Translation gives CASSPSQDRFFGYTF.

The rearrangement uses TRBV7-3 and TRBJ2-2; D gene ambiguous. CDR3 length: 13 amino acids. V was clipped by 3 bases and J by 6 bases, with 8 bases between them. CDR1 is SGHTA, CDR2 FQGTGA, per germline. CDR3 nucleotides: TGTGCCAGCAGCTTTGGTTGGGCCGGGGAGCTGTTTTTT. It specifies CASSFGWAGELFF. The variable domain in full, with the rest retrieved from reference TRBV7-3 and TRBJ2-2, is GAGVSQTPSNKVTEKGKYVELRCDPISGHTALYWYRQSLGQGPEFLIYFQGTGAADDSGLPNDRFFAVRPEGSVSTLKIQRTERGDSAVYLCASSFGWAGELFFGEGSRLTVL.

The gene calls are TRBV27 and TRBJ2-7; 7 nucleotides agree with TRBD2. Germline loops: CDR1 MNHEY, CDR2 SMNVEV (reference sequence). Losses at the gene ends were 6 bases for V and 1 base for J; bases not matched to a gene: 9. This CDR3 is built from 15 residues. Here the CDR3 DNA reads TGTGCCAGCAGGGGGTTGGCGGGAGCGTCCTACGAGCAGTACTTC. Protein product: CASRGLAGASYEQYF.

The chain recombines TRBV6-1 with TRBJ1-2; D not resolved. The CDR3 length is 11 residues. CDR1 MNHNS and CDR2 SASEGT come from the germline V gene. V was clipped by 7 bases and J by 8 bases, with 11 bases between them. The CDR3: CASMWVGGYTF. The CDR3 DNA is TGTGCCAGCATGTGGGTCGGGGGCTACACCTTC.

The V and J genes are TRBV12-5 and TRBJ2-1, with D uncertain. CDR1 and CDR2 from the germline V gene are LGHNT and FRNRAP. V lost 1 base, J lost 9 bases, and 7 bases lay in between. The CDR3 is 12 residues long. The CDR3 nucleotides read TGTGCTAGTGGTTTGGCTAAGCGTGAGCAGTTCTTC. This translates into CASGLAKREQFF.